The rows below give T cell receptor beta chains drawn from one sample of a study of radiation and T cells in renal cell carcinoma. Sequencing was performed with immunoSEQ multiplex PCR; in TCRdb, only in-frame clones are kept and a portion is missing. This sample yields around 60,000 clones, of which around 77% are seen a single time; roughly 7% belongs to the top ten. The sequences come from blood, collected from a patient whose treatment included radiotherapy and nephrectomy. These receptors were collected from a man aged 60-69 years with renal cell carcinoma. CDR3s include the opening cysteine and the closing phenylalanine or tryptophan. Fields, in order: V gene, clone size, D gene, J gene, CDR3 DNA, CDR3 protein. The D gene is left open where the match is weak. Clone size, where shown, is once, few, many, or a class for clones that have expanded.

v_call: TRBV27; clone_size: NA; d_call: NA; j_call: TRBJ2-3; cdr3_nt: TGTGCCAGCAGCCAGCAGGGATCAGATACGCAGTATTTT; cdr3_aa: CASSQQGSDTQYF
v_call: TRBV5-1; clone_size: once; d_call: TRBD1; j_call: TRBJ2-3; cdr3_nt: TGCGCCAGCAACTCAGGGACAGCGTTGGATACGCAGTATTTT; cdr3_aa: CASNSGTALDTQYF
v_call: TRBV7-9; clone_size: NA; d_call: TRBD2; j_call: TRBJ2-1; cdr3_nt: TGTGCCAGCAATCAAGGCCCCCTAGCGGACAATGAGCAGTTCTTC; cdr3_aa: CASNQGPLADNEQFF
v_call: TRBV7-2; clone_size: NA; d_call: NA; j_call: TRBJ1-5; cdr3_nt: TGTGCCAGCAGCCCGCCGGGGGTCGGCAATCAGCCCCAGCATTTT; cdr3_aa: CASSPPGVGNQPQHF
v_call: TRBV7-2; clone_size: NA; d_call: NA; j_call: TRBJ2-7; cdr3_nt: TGTGCCAGCAGCGAACCTGGGAGCTCCTACGAGCAGTACTTC; cdr3_aa: CASSEPGSSYEQYF
v_call: TRBV29-1; clone_size: NA; d_call: NA; j_call: TRBJ1-2; cdr3_nt: TGCAGCGTTGAGACAGTACGATATGGCTACACCTTC; cdr3_aa: CSVETVRYGYTF
v_call: TRBV7-8; clone_size: NA; d_call: TRBD2; j_call: TRBJ2-3; cdr3_nt: TGTGCCAGCAGTCCGGGACTAGGGGTAGGAGATACGCAGTATTTT; cdr3_aa: CASSPGLGVGDTQYF
v_call: TRBV4-3; clone_size: NA; d_call: NA; j_call: TRBJ2-7; cdr3_nt: TGCGCCAGCAGCCAGAACGCGGGACTTTACTCCTACGAGCAGTACTTC; cdr3_aa: CASSQNAGLYSYEQYF
v_call: TRBV14; clone_size: NA; d_call: TRBD1; j_call: TRBJ2-3; cdr3_nt: TGTGCCAGCAGCCTACAGGGGGCTAATACAGATACGCAGTATTTT; cdr3_aa: CASSLQGANTDTQYF
v_call: TRBV10-3; clone_size: NA; d_call: TRBD2; j_call: TRBJ2-5; cdr3_nt: TGTGCCATCAGTGAGACCCACCGGACTAGCGGGGGGCAAGAGACCCAGTACTTC; cdr3_aa: CAISETHRTSGGQETQYF
v_call: TRBV11-2; clone_size: NA; d_call: TRBD2; j_call: TRBJ2-3; cdr3_nt: TGTGCCAGCAGCTACTCCGGGACTAGCGATACGCAGTATTTT; cdr3_aa: CASSYSGTSDTQYF
v_call: TRBV7-2; clone_size: NA; d_call: NA; j_call: TRBJ1-1; cdr3_nt: TGTGCCAGCAGCTTGTCGTCGCGGGCTCCTAATGAAGCTTTCTTT; cdr3_aa: CASSLSSRAPNEAFF
v_call: TRBV5-1; clone_size: NA; d_call: TRBD1; j_call: TRBJ1-2; cdr3_nt: TGCGCCAGCAGCTTTACCGGGACAGAGAACTATGGCTACACCTTC; cdr3_aa: CASSFTGTENYGYTF
v_call: TRBV19; clone_size: NA; d_call: TRBD2; j_call: TRBJ2-3; cdr3_nt: TGTGCCAGTAGTAAGGAGGGACTAGCGTACGATACGCAGTATTTT; cdr3_aa: CASSKEGLAYDTQYF
v_call: TRBV9; clone_size: NA; d_call: TRBD2; j_call: TRBJ2-3; cdr3_nt: TGTGCCAGCAGCGTATTACCTAGCGGGGTCGGGGATACGCAGTATTTT; cdr3_aa: CASSVLPSGVGDTQYF